Listed below are T cell receptor beta chains from one sample, sequenced in a study of shared clonotypes between healthy human individuals. Repertoires were generated with immunoSEQ multiplex PCR, while TCRdb's copy carries only in-frame clones and drops some. The sample contains around 2.1 million clones, almost 96% of which appear only once. Sequencing was carried out using naive CD4+ T cells sorted from blood. These receptors all come from a man aged 18 to 35 in good health. Both conserved end residues are part of each CDR3. The order of the fields is clone size, D gene, J gene, V gene, CDR3 DNA, CDR3 protein. The D gene is left open where the match is weak. Clone size appears in some rows only: once, few, many, or a class for an expanded clone.

.,.,TRBJ2-1,TRBV5-1,TGCGCCAGCAGCTTGGGCAGCGTCGGCTACAATGAGCAGTTCTTC,CASSLGSVGYNEQFF
.,.,TRBJ1-5,TRBV7-6,TGTGCCAGCAGCTTAGTGGGGGGTTCCAGCAATCAGCCCCAGCATTTT,CASSLVGGSSNQPQHF
.,TRBD2,TRBJ2-3,TRBV18,TGTGCCAGCTCACCACTAGGAATAGCGGGAGTAGCAGATACGCAGTATTTT,CASSPLGIAGVADTQYF
once,.,TRBJ1-2,TRBV4-3,TGCGCCAGCAGCCAAGATCACTCCATCAGGGCCCATGGCTACACCTTC,CASSQDHSIRAHGYTF
.,TRBD2,TRBJ2-1,TRBV6-5,TGTGCCAGCAGTGCCACTAGCGGGAGTAACAATGAGCAGTTCTTC,CASSATSGSNNEQFF
.,.,TRBJ1-5,TRBV6-1,TGTGCCAGCAGTCGGGACAGCAATCAGCCCCAGCATTTT,CASSRDSNQPQHF
.,.,TRBJ1-1,TRBV5-1,TGCGCCAGCAGCAACGGGGCAGGGGTGACTGAAGCTTTCTTT,CASSNGAGVTEAFF
.,TRBD2,TRBJ2-3,TRBV29-1,TGCAGCGCCGCGGGGGGGCCCAGCACAGATACGCAGTATTTT,CSAAGGPSTDTQYF
once,.,TRBJ2-1,TRBV7-9,TGTGCCAGCAGCCGAGGTGGGGGTGAGCAGTTCTTC,CASSRGGGEQFF
once,TRBD2,TRBJ2-1,TRBV10-3,TGTGCCATCAGTGCCGCACTAGCGGGAGGGCCAAATGAGCAGTTCTTC,CAISAALAGGPNEQFF
few,TRBD2,TRBJ2-5,TRBV5-4,TGTGCCAGCAGCTTGGATTCTAGCGGGGGGTGGGAAGAGACCCAGTACTTC,CASSLDSSGGWEETQYF
.,TRBD1,TRBJ1-5,TRBV5-1,TGCGCCAGCAGCTCCGGACAGGGGGCCCAGCCCCAGCATTTT,CASSSGQGAQPQHF
once,.,TRBJ1-1,TRBV28,TGTGCCAGCAGTTTCAGACGGGGAACTGAAGCTTTCTTT,CASSFRRGTEAFF
.,.,TRBJ1-2,TRBV11-2,TGTGCCAGCAGCTTAGAATACCGGGTGATGGATGGCTACACCTTC,CASSLEYRVMDGYTF
once,.,TRBJ2-5,TRBV30,TGTGCCTGGAAGGCCAAAGGAGAGACCCAGTACTTC,CAWKAKGETQYF
.,.,TRBJ2-3,TRBV7-3,TGTGCCAGCAGCTTCGGGGGGCCTTTAGGGACAGATACGCAGTATTTT,CASSFGGPLGTDTQYF
.,.,TRBJ2-5,TRBV4-3,TGCGCCAGCAGCCAAGATTCCCAGGGAAAGACCCAGTACTTC,CASSQDSQGKTQYF
.,.,TRBJ1-6,TRBV30,TGTGCCTGGAGATATTCAGGACAGAATTCACCCCTCCACTTT,CAWRYSGQNSPLHF
.,.,TRBJ2-3,TRBV11-2,TGTGCCAGCAGCAAAGGGACCAAGCCGATCACAGATACGCAGTATTTT,CASSKGTKPITDTQYF
.,.,TRBJ1-6,TRBV28,TGTGCCAGTTGGGGGGGGCCGAGGAATTCACCCCTCCACTTT,CASWGGPRNSPLHF
.,TRBD1,TRBJ1-5,TRBV19,TGTGCCAGTAGCCCCGGGACAGGGGATACATATAGCAATCAGCCCCAGCATTTT,CASSPGTGDTYSNQPQHF
.,TRBD1,TRBJ1-5,TRBV6-6,TGTGCCAGCAGCCCACAGGGGTTCGATCGCAATCAGCCCCAGCATTTT,CASSPQGFDRNQPQHF
few,.,TRBJ1-6,TRBV7-2,TGTGCCAGCAGCTCAGGCTACTCCTATAATTCACCCCTCCACTTT,CASSSGYSYNSPLHF
.,.,TRBJ1-2,TRBV6-5,TGTGCCAGCAGTTTTTCCGGGAGGGACTATGGCTACACCTTC,CASSFSGRDYGYTF
.,.,TRBJ1-2,TRBV6-1,TGTGCCAGCACAGACATGACCGGGAGGCGGTATGGCTACACCTTC,CASTDMTGRRYGYTF
.,.,TRBJ1-5,TRBV5-6,TGTGCCAGCAGCTTGGGGGCGAATAGCAATCAGCCCCAGCATTTT,CASSLGANSNQPQHF
.,TRBD2,TRBJ2-7,TRBV5-1,TGCGCCAGCAGCCGGGGGACTAGCGGGATTTACGAGCAGTACTTC,CASSRGTSGIYEQYF
few,.,TRBJ1-5,TRBV11-2,TGTGCCAGCAGCGCCGACCTTAATCAGCCCCAGCATTTT,CASSADLNQPQHF
.,.,TRBJ1-5,TRBV6-5,TGTGCCAGTTCCTATGCGGGTCACCAGCCCCAGCATTTT,CASSYAGHQPQHF
.,.,TRBJ2-5,TRBV5-1,TGCGCCAGCAGCTTGGCGGCAGGGACCGGGTCAAAGACCCAGTACTTC,CASSLAAGTGSKTQYF
.,TRBD2,TRBJ2-1,TRBV9,TGTGCCAGCAGCGTAGGTCGCTCTAGCGGGAGTTTGGATGAGCAGTTCTTC,CASSVGRSSGSLDEQFF
.,.,TRBJ1-1,TRBV6-5,TGTGCCAGCAGTTACTCGAGCCGGATGAACACTGAAGCTTTCTTT,CASSYSSRMNTEAFF
.,.,TRBJ2-2,TRBV6-5,TGTGCCAGCAGAAAGGACACCGGGAACACCGGGGAGCTGTTTTTT,CASRKDTGNTGELFF
.,TRBD2,TRBJ2-3,TRBV5-1,TGCGCCAGCAGCTTGTATAGCGGGACGAGCACAGATACGCAGTATTTT,CASSLYSGTSTDTQYF
.,.,TRBJ2-7,TRBV2,TGTGCCAGCAGGGGGATCTACGAGCAGTACTTC,CASRGIYEQYF
.,.,TRBJ2-3,TRBV11-2,TGTGCCAGCAGCTATCCGGGAATGCAGTATTTT,CASSYPGMQYF
.,TRBD1,TRBJ2-7,TRBV18,TGTGCCAGCTCCCCAGGGACAGGGAGTTACGAGCAGTACTTC,CASSPGTGSYEQYF
.,.,TRBJ2-7,TRBV11-2,TGTGCCAGCAGCTTAGATAAACAGGGCAACGAGCAGTACTTC,CASSLDKQGNEQYF
.,.,TRBJ2-5,TRBV28,TGTGCCAGCAGTACCCCGGGGATGGGGCAAGAGACCCAGTACTTC,CASSTPGMGQETQYF
.,.,TRBJ2-1,TRBV5-1,TGCGCCAGCAGTCGAGGCAATGAGCAGTTCTTC,CASSRGNEQFF
.,.,TRBJ2-7,TRBV4-3,TGCGCCAGCAGCCAATCTTACCTCGGTGAGCAGTACTTC,CASSQSYLGEQYF
once,.,TRBJ1-1,TRBV6-5,TGTGCCAGCAGAGAAGGACCCTCCACTGAAGCTTTCTTT,CASREGPSTEAFF
.,.,TRBJ1-3,TRBV18,TGTGCCAGCTCACCAGACAGGTCCGGAAACACCATATATTTT,CASSPDRSGNTIYF
once,TRBD1,TRBJ1-2,TRBV27,TGTGCCAGCAGAGGGACAGGGGGCTTAGGCTACACCTTC,CASRGTGGLGYTF
.,TRBD2,TRBJ2-7,TRBV7-2,TGTGCCAGCAGCTTAGAAGGGACTAGCGGAATCTACGAGCAGTACTTC,CASSLEGTSGIYEQYF